These 13 T cell receptor beta chains share one sample of origin, sequenced in a study of human T cells and chemical hapten exposure. TCRdb ran MiXCR on the RACE reads and lists one entry per CDR3 protein. The sample records 43,000 or so distinct CDR3 sequences, 3.5% to 4.5% being singletons. The time point denotes: healthy volunteer bleed at 2 weeks. Before extraction, the whole blood was not fractionated, and total RNA was taken from it. Sequencing was carried out using whole blood. All receptors come from a female donor in good health. Some clones in this sample may be carry-over from other donors' samples.

In this sample, this clonotype turned up many times. V is TRBV15 and J is TRBJ1-3; D is ambiguous. From germline, CDR1 is LNHNV and CDR2 YYDKDF (reference sequence). The CDR3 has 17 residues. Trimming pared 0 bases from V and 2 bases from J, leaving 14 bases between. The CDR3: CATSRDHLGSPGNTIYF. The DNA of the CDR3 is TGTGCCACCAGCAGAGATCATTTGGGGTCCCCTGGAAACACCATATATTTT.

V gene TRBV10-3 combines with J gene TRBJ2-2; 10 bases align to TRBD1. The germline CDR1 and CDR2 sequences are ENHRY and SYGVKD. Trimming took 10 bases from V and 3 from J; bases not matched to a gene: 11. This CDR3 is built from 16 residues. CDR3 residues: CANGVKGTGDTGELFF. CDR3 nucleotides: TGTGCCAACGGAGTAAAAGGGACAGGGGACACCGGGGAGCTGTTTTTT.

This clonotype was detected ten times or more. The chain combines TRBV7-9 with TRBJ2-1; possibly TRBD1 for D (7 bases). CDR1 is SEHNR and CDR2 is FQNEAQ in the germline V gene (reference sequence). Trimming pared 4 bases from V and 6 bases from J, leaving 22 bases between. The CDR3 is 17 residues long. DNA of the CDR3: TGTGCCAGCAGCTCCCTACCAGGGGGAGGCATGAGCAATGAGCAGTTCTTC. Protein product: CASSSLPGGGMSNEQFF. The full variable domain, its missing parts supplied by reference TRBV7-9 and TRBJ2-1, is DTGVSQNPRHKITKRGQNVTFRCDPISEHNRLYWYRQTLGQGPEFLTYFQNEAQLEKSRLLSDRFSAERPKGSFSTLEIQRTEQGDSAMYLCASSSLPGGGMSNEQFFGPGTRLTVL.

This clonotype was counted many times. This chain connects TRBV5-1 to TRBJ2-5; 14 bases are a match to TRBD2. The V gene's germline CDR1 is SGHRS and CDR2 YFSETQ. This CDR3 is built from 16 residues. Trimming took 4 bases from V and 2 from J; bases not matched to a gene: 4. The CDR3 spells CASSQGLAGGQETQYF. CDR3 coding DNA: TGCGCCAGCAGCCAAGGACTAGCGGGGGGACAAGAGACCCAGTACTTC.

This chain connects TRBV19 to TRBJ1-5; 7 nucleotides match TRBD1. Germline-derived CDR1 and CDR2 are LNHDA and SQIVND (reference sequence). Trimming took 4 bases from V and 7 from J; bases not matched to a gene: 13. This CDR3 is built from 16 residues. CDR3 sequence reads: CASSTSTGFGEQPQHF. The CDR3 DNA follows: TGTGCCAGTAGTACTTCGACAGGGTTCGGGGAACAGCCCCAGCATTTT.

In its sample, this clonotype was seen many times. The V gene is TRBV29-1, the J gene TRBJ2-5, with unresolved D. CDR3 length: 11 amino acids. V lost 1 base to trimming and J lost 5 bases, with 5 bases between them. CDR1 and CDR2 (germline): SQVTM, ANQGSEA. Here the CDR3 reads CSVEGVETQYF. The CDR3 bases are TGCAGCGTTGAAGGGGTCGAGACCCAGTACTTC.

This clonotype was picked up many times. V and J are TRBV6-5 and TRBJ2-2; D not resolved. The germline V gene encodes CDR1 MNHEY and CDR2 SVGAGI. Trimming took off 4 bases at V and 5 bases at J, with 8 bases between the two ends. This CDR3 comprises 13 residues. The chain's CDR3 is CASSFKRTGELFF. The CDR3 nucleotides are TGTGCCAGCAGTTTTAAGAGGACCGGGGAGCTGTTTTTT.

This clonotype was counted many times. This chain connects TRBV4-3 to TRBJ2-3; TRBD1 or TRBD2 may be the D gene (5 bases each). The V gene lost 0 bases and the J gene lost 0 bases, with 13 bases spanning the gap. The CDR3 totals 17 residues. Germline V gene sequence: CDR1 LGHNA, CDR2 YSLEER. The CDR3 loop is CASSQDPGTVSTDTQYF. For the CDR3, the DNA is TGCGCCAGCAGCCAAGATCCCGGGACCGTGAGCACAGATACGCAGTATTTT.

Ten or more counts support this clonotype. This chain connects TRBV18 to TRBJ2-3; 9 bases are a match to TRBD1. This CDR3 spans 14 amino acids. V shed 2 bases and J 5 bases; nucleotides not matched to a gene: 2. Germline CDR1 and CDR2: KGHSH and LQKENI. The CDR3 DNA sequence: TGTGCCAGCTCACCAGGGACAGGGATAGATACGCAGTATTTT. Translating gives CASSPGTGIDTQYF. The whole variable domain, filled in from reference TRBV18 and TRBJ2-3, reads NAGVMQNPRHLVRRRGQEARLRCSPMKGHSHVYWYRQLPEEGLKFMVYLQKENIIDESGMPKERFSAEFPKEGPSILRIQQVVRGDSAAYFCASSPGTGIDTQYFGPGTRLTVL.

This clonotype was seen at least ten times. The chain is built from TRBV3-1 and TRBJ1-1; 9 bases align to TRBD1. V trimming: 7 bases; J trimming: 4 bases; junction bases outside the gene matches: 7. Germline V gene sequence: CDR1 LGHDT, CDR2 YNNKEL (reference sequence). There are 14 residues in the CDR3. The CDR3 DNA sequence: TGTGCCAGCACGGGGGGGGACAGGGCCACTGAAGCTTTCTTT. Protein sequence: CASTGGDRATEAFF. The full variable domain, its missing parts supplied by reference TRBV3-1 and TRBJ1-1, is DTAVSQTPKYLVTQMGNDKSIKCEQNLGHDTMYWYKQDSKKFLKIMFSYNNKELIINETVPNRFSPKSPDKAHLNLHINSLELGDSAVYFCASTGGDRATEAFFGQGTRLTVV.

The chain uses TRBV18 and TRBJ1-5; TRBD1 aligns across 10 bases. CDR3 length equals 14 residues. Per germline, CDR1 KGHSH and CDR2 LQKENI. Losses at the gene ends were 3 bases for V and 6 bases for J; bases not matched to a gene: 2. The CDR3 region is CASSPTGGIQPQHF. For the CDR3, the DNA is TGTGCCAGCTCACCGACAGGGGGCATTCAGCCCCAGCATTTT.

This clonotype was detected many times. This chain links TRBV20-1 with TRBJ2-7; D gene unclear. CDR1 and CDR2 from the germline V gene are DFQATT and SNEGSKA (reference sequence). The CDR3 is made up of 12 amino acids. V lost 2 bases and J lost 3, with 8 bases in between. This CDR3 is CSARWGSYEQYF. Written as DNA, the CDR3 is TGCAGTGCTAGATGGGGTAGCTACGAGCAGTACTTC.

The chain joins TRBV4-2 to TRBJ2-1; 7 bases line up with TRBD1. Looked up from germline, CDR1 is LGHNA and CDR2 is YNFKEQ. Unmatched junction bases numbered 3, after V lost 1 base and J lost 0 bases. This CDR3 region has 16 residues. CDR3 region: CASSQVEGASYNEQFF. CDR3 DNA sequence: TGTGCCAGCAGCCAAGTCGAGGGGGCCTCCTACAATGAGCAGTTCTTC.